This entry features one T cell receptor (beta chain) sequence. This specimen belongs to a study of CD8 T cells in Susac syndrome. V lost 5 bases, J lost 4 bases, and 14 bases lay in between. Germline-derived CDR1 and CDR2 are GTSNPN and SVGIG (reference sequence). CDR3 length: 13 residues. Sequencing of TCR beta was performed on blood CD8+ T cells and on blood CD4+ T cells. Included as multiple sclerosis controls were treatment-naive patients who had stable or active relapsing-remitting disease. The TEMRA cells underwent FACS enrichment, while the CD8+ and CD4+ T cells underwent negative isolation. An amount of RNA that ranged from roughly 0.5 to 1 ug was reverse transcribed with random hexamers. The CDR3 of TCR beta was amplified by immunoSEQ multiplex PCR across 54 Vbeta and 13 Jbeta. TCRdb processed the immunoSEQ multiplex PCR reads anew with MiXCR; each CDR3 protein has one entry. Seen here are 150,000 to 180,000 distinct CDR3 sequences, roughly 96% observed once, and the top ten hold roughly 0.16%.

J is TRBJ1-2 and V is TRBV30; D gene unclear. The TCR sequence derives from a human donor with multiple sclerosis. The sample taken for sequencing was CD8+ T cells from PBMCs. The CDR3 protein is CAWEDTEGYGYTF. For the CDR3, the DNA is TGTGCCTGGGAGGATACTGAGGGCTATGGCTACACCTTC.